This TCR beta chain was retrieved from a study of regulatory T cells in long-lasting Graves disease. On the study more broadly: Freshly diagnosed Graves' patients had used antithyroid drugs for under 3 months.

HTBI primers from iRepertoire and Arm-PCR of CDR3 regions yielded the TCR beta libraries. Each CDR3 protein is one row after TCRdb ran MiXCR on the multiplex PCR reads. Among 250,000 to 300,000 distinct CDR3 sequences listed, roughly 18% were seen once. This clonotype was recorded many times. The antigen remains undetermined. Germline V gene sequence: CDR1 SGHAT, CDR2 FQNNGV. CDR3 length: 14 amino acids. Trimming cost V 5 bases and J 6 bases, with 14 bases left between them. Time point meaning: newly diagnosed GD, antithyroid drugs for less than 3 months. Generation of the TCR library employed RNA extracted from PBMCs. Study-wide findings and caveats: Under persistent disease, TRBV28, TRBJ1-2 and TRBJ2-5 were used preferentially.

The same specimen was also included in a second study, on T cells in Graves' hyperthyroidism and ophthalmopathy. That report notes: Absent ophthalmopathy progression within 18 months defined stable Graves' hyperthyroidism. Onset of ophthalmopathy came a median approximately 6.9 months after the model predicted it.

The chain uses TRBV11-2 and TRBJ2-1; a possible D gene is TRBD2 (5 bases). The origin of this receptor is a woman in her 30s with Graves disease. The sample in question was peripheral blood mononuclear cells (PBMCs), obtained at new diagnosis, from a patient treated with antithyroid drugs. CDR3: CASSHGLASNEQFF. CDR3 in DNA: TGTGCCAGCAGCCATGGGCTAGCTTCCAATGAGCAGTTCTTC.